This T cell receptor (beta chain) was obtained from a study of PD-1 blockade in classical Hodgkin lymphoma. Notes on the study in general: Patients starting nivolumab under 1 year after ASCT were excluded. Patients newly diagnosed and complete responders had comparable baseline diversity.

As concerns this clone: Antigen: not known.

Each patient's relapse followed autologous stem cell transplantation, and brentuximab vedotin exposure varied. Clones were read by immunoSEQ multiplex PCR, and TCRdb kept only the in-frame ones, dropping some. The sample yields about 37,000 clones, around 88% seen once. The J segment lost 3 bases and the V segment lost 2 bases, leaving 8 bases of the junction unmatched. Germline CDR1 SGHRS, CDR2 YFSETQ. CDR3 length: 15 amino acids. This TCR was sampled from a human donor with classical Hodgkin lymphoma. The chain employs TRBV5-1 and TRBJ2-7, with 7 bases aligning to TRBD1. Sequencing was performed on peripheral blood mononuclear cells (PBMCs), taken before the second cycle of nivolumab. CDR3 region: CASSLRQGVGYEQYF. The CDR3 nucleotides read TGCGCCAGCAGCTTACGACAGGGTGTAGGCTACGAGCAGTACTTC.